What follows are 11 T cell receptor beta chains derived from one specimen sequenced in a study of T-cell memory formation after mild COVID-19. TCRdb passed the 5' RACE reads through MiXCR, listing each CDR3 protein once. The table shows 400,000 to 500,000 distinct CDR3 sequences, with more than 20% occurring only once. The sequencing sample was made of PBMCs or a T cell subset sorted from them (not recorded which). The source of these receptors is an adult woman who had mild COVID-19 (a few samples of this study predate the infection). Cell type and time point are not known.

The V gene is TRBV2, the J gene TRBJ1-3, with a possible D match to TRBD1 (6 bases). The V end was cut by 7 bases, the J end by 6 bases, with 19 bases between. In germline, CDR1 is SNHLY, CDR2 FYNNEI. This CDR3 is 15 amino acids long. The CDR3 protein is CASTRMAGVKNTIYF. Here the CDR3 DNA reads TGTGCCAGCACCCGAATGGCAGGGGTGAAAAACACCATATATTTT.

This clonotype has only one observation. The genes are TRBV7-9 and TRBJ1-1, with 7 bases aligning to TRBD1. V gave up 2 bases and J gave up 4 bases; unmatched junction bases: 13. The CDR3 has 17 amino acids. Germline-derived CDR1 and CDR2 are SEHNR and FQNEAQ (reference sequence). CDR3 in amino acids: CASSLPWAGGLFTEAFF. Written as DNA, the CDR3 is TGTGCCAGCAGCTTACCCTGGGCAGGGGGGTTGTTCACTGAAGCTTTCTTT.

This clonotype came up a few times. The chain combines TRBV7-2 with TRBJ1-2; unclear D gene. CDR1 and CDR2 (germline): SGHTA, FQGNSA. The CDR3 is 12 residues long. V was shortened by 5 bases and J by 8 bases, with 12 bases between the two germline ends. The CDR3 is CASSQLSGGYTF. The CDR3 DNA reads TGTGCCAGCAGCCAACTGAGCGGGGGCTACACCTTC.

The V call is TRBV4-1, the J call TRBJ2-7; the D gene could be TRBD1 or TRBD2 (6 bases each). V dropped 1 base and J dropped 2 bases, with 15 bases sitting between them. This CDR3 spans 16 amino acids. In germline, CDR1 is MGHRA, CDR2 YSYEKL. CDR3 in amino acids: CASSQGPGDTTYEQYF. Here the CDR3 DNA reads TGCGCCAGCAGCCAAGGGCCGGGGGACACAACCTACGAGCAGTACTTC.

The table lists this clonotype with a few counts. V is TRBV4-3 and J is TRBJ1-1, with D hard to call. Trimming stripped 1 base from V and 0 bases from J, with 9 bases between. The CDR3 spans 15 residues. Germline V gene sequence: CDR1 LGHNA, CDR2 YSLEER. The CDR3 reads CASSQAGIMNTEAFF. The CDR3 DNA is TGCGCCAGCAGCCAAGCGGGGATTATGAACACTGAAGCTTTCTTT.

V and J are TRBV29-1 and TRBJ2-1; 13 bases are a match to TRBD2. This CDR3 comprises 17 residues. Trimming removed 4 bases from V and 0 bases from J; junction bases left unmatched: 6. Germline V gene lookup returns CDR1 SQVTM and CDR2 ANQGSEA. The CDR3 loop reads CSVGTSGSRFSYNEQFF. CDR3 DNA: TGCAGCGTTGGGACTAGCGGGAGCCGATTCTCCTACAATGAGCAGTTCTTC.

The chain uses TRBV20-1 and TRBJ1-2; tentative D call: TRBD1 (5 bases). The V and J ends lost 6 bases and 6 bases respectively, with 17 bases between them. The CDR3 loop spans 13 amino acids. Germline CDR1 is DFQATT and CDR2 is SNEGSKA (reference sequence). The CDR3 sequence: CSAGGQGRDGYTF. The CDR3 nucleotides are TGCAGTGCCGGCGGGCAGGGAAGGGATGGCTACACCTTC.

This clonotype was seen a few times. The chain links TRBV5-6 to TRBJ2-7, with 9 bases that match TRBD2. Per germline, CDR1 SGHDT and CDR2 YYEEEE. The CDR3 runs to 12 residues. The junction had 9 bases not matched to a gene; V was cut back by 4 bases and J by 13 bases. The CDR3 bases are TGTGCCAGCAGCCCCAGCGGGGGGACCCTTTACTTC. It translates to CASSPSGGTLYF.

The chain carries TRBV28 and TRBJ2-7; D is possibly TRBD1 (6 bases). The CDR3 runs 13 residues. Looked up from germline, CDR1 is MDHEN and CDR2 is SYDVKM. V was cut by 7 bases and J by 2 bases, with 12 bases left in between. The CDR3 is CASTWQGTYEQYF. The CDR3 DNA follows: TGTGCCAGCACGTGGCAGGGGACCTACGAGCAGTACTTC.

V usage is TRBV5-1 and J usage is TRBJ2-7; TRBD2 might be the D (6 bases). The CDR3 sequence is 16 residues long. Germline CDR1 is SGHRS and CDR2 is YFSETQ. V was cut by 0 bases and J by 0 bases, with 13 bases left in between. The CDR3 DNA sequence: TGCGCCAGCAGCTTGGCGGAGGGGAGAGGCTCCTACGAGCAGTACTTC. This encodes CASSLAEGRGSYEQYF.

This chain connects TRBV24-1 to TRBJ2-2; weak D call: TRBD1 (5 bases). CDR3 length: 14 amino acids. Trimming took off 7 bases at V and 0 bases at J, with 8 bases between the two ends. The germline V gene encodes CDR1 KGHDR and CDR2 SFDVKD. The CDR3 DNA reads as TGTGCCACCAGCGACAGTACGAACACCGGGGAGCTGTTTTTT. It translates to CATSDSTNTGELFF.